This T cell receptor (beta chain) was found in a study of T cell responses to AZD1222 COVID-19 vaccine. Study-wide points: Baseline serology detected seropositivity in only five or six AZD1222 recipients.

This clone was counted a single time. Its antigen remains unknown. TCRdb keeps only in-frame clones here, not all; method: immunoSEQ multiplex PCR. This sample has around 170,000 clones, with under 95% found just once. From germline, CDR1 is SGHDT and CDR2 YYEEEE. Trimming left V 0 bases short and J 3 bases short, with 7 bases between. The CDR3 consists of 14 residues. The material was peripheral blood, obtained on day 0 of AZD1222 vaccination. This TCR was recovered from an adult in good health. This chain connects TRBV5-6 to TRBJ1-5; D might be TRBD1 (5 bases). The CDR3 reads CASSLAGYNQPQHF. Here the CDR3 DNA reads TGTGCCAGCAGCTTGGCAGGGTACAATCAGCCCCAGCATTTT.